This TCR beta chain was identified during a study of glioma-infiltrating T cells. This clonotype has just one count. Its antigen is undetermined. Relative to the germline gene, one junction end is altered; a read error may explain this. Germline V gene lookup returns CDR1 SGHVS and CDR2 FNYEAQ. This CDR3 region has 13 residues. General observations from the study: CDR3 overlap between tissue and blood was very small.

TCR alpha and beta CDR3 regions were amplified from RNA using iRepertoire nested multiplex PCR. One-step reverse transcription and amplification started from approximately 100-400 ng of tissue mRNA or PBMC total RNA. TCRdb ran MiXCR on the multiplex PCR reads and lists one entry per CDR3 protein. The sample lists approximately 20,000 distinct CDR3 sequences, around 23% occurring once. The rearrangement uses TRBV7-6 and TRBJ1-1, with D possibly being TRBD1 (6 bases). This receptor was obtained from a human donor with low-grade glioma or glioblastoma, undergoing nonglioma brain surgery, or in good health (not recorded which). The sequenced sample was glioma tissue, nonneoplastic brain tissue, or PBMCs (not recorded which). The CDR3 DNA reads as TGTGACAGCAGCTTAGGGGGAAACACTGAAGCTTTCTTT. This gives the protein CDSSLGGNTEAFF.